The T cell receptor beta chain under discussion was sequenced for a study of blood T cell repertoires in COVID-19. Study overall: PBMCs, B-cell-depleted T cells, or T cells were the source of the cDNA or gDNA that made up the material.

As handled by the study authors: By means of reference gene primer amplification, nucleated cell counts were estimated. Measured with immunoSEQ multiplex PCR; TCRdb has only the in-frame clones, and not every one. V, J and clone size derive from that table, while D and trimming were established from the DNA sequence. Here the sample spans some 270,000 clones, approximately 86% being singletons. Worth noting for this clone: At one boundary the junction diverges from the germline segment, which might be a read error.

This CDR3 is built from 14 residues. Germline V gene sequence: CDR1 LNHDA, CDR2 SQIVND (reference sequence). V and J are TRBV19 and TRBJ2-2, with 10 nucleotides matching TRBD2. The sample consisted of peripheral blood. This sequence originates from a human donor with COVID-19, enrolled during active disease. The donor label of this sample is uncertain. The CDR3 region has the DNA TGCGGGACTAGCGTCGGTGGGAACACCGGGGAGCTGTTTTTT. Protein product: CGTSVGGNTGELFF.